The clone carrying this TCR beta chain turned up a few times. What it binds is not known. Prepared TCR beta cDNA libraries contained unique molecular identifiers. Using its own MiXCR run on the PCR reads, TCRdb lists one record per CDR3 protein. In the table there are 350,000 to 450,000 distinct CDR3 sequences, about 39% of which are singletons. These data belong to a study of post-analysis software for immune sequencing data. General study points: The study found TRBV5-6, TRBV5-1 and TRBV20-1 among five or six TRBV segments more frequent in patients than controls.

Germline CDR1 DFQATT, CDR2 SNEGSKA (reference sequence). The length of the CDR3 is 14 residues. The source of this sequence is a girl between 2 and 10 years old with multiple sclerosis. Material: blood. The V and J genes are TRBV20-1 and TRBJ2-5, with D perhaps matching TRBD2 (7 bases). The J call may be mistaken, given a closer DNA end match to TRBJ2-7. The CDR3 bases are TGCAGTGCCCATAGGGGGAGGGCCCTCGGCGAGCAGTACTTC. Translation gives CSAHRGRALGEQYF.